These T cell receptor beta chains were read from a single sample in a study of CD8+CD57+ T cells in acquired aplastic anemia. TCRdb called the reads again in MiXCR, with one record for every CDR3 protein. The sample carries 200,000 to 300,000 distinct CDR3 sequences, 82% recorded once. Sequenced sample: sorted CD4+, CD8+, or CD8+CD57+ T cells (not recorded which) from PBMCs. These receptors were taken from a human donor with aplastic anemia. The CDR3 runs from the conserved cysteine through the conserved F or W. Each record gives: J gene, D gene, V gene, clone size, CDR3 DNA, CDR3 protein. A D gene is named only where the DNA matches it firmly. Some rows mark clone size as missing; the rest say once, few, many or name a class of expanded clone.

>TRBJ1-2|TRBD1|TRBV7-9|-
TGTGCCAGCAGCTTGACAGGGGGCTACGGGGCCAACGTCACCTTC
CASSLTGGYGANVTF
>TRBJ2-7|-|TRBV15|-
TGTGCCACCAGCAGAGGCCGCGAGCAAGACAAGCAGTACTTC
CATSRGREQDKQYF
>TRBJ1-6|TRBD1|TRBV11-1|-
TGTGCCAGCAGCGAGGGACAGCCAGTGCGATCCCCCCTCCACTTT
CASSEGQPVRSPLHF
>TRBJ2-7|TRBD1|TRBV20-1|-
TGCAGTGCTGAGGGACAGGTTGAGAACGAGCAGTACTTC
CSAEGQVENEQYF
>TRBJ2-1|-|TRBV2|-
TGTGCCAGCAGGGACGTGGGCACAGCTAATCAGTATTTCTTC
CASRDVGTANQYFF
>TRBJ2-5|TRBD2|TRBV9|-
TGTGCCAGCAGCGCCGGACTAGCGGACACGGATACGCAGTACTTC
CASSAGLADTDTQYF
>TRBJ2-3|-|TRBV7-8|-
TGTGCCAGCAGCTTTGAGGGAGGTCCCGCTACGCAGTATTTT
CASSFEGGPATQYF
>TRBJ1-4|-|TRBV9|-
TGTGCCAGCAGGATGGACAGAGAAAATGAAAAACTGTTTTTT
CASRMDRENEKLFF
>TRBJ1-5|-|TRBV7-9|-
TGTGCCAGCAGCTTTGCTTGTAGCTACGAGCCCAACGTTTTT
CASSFACSYEPNVF
>TRBJ1-2|TRBD1|TRBV25-1|few
TGTGCCAGCAAAATAGGGACAGGACCATATGGCTACACCTTC
CASKIGTGPYGYTF
>TRBJ1-1|-|TRBV7-9|-
TGTGCCAGCAGCCCCCGAAGGGGAGACACTGAAGCTTTCTTT
CASSPRRGDTEAFF
>TRBJ1-3|-|TRBV15|-
TGTGCCACCAGCAGACGGGGGACATCTGGAAACACCATATATTTT
CATSRRGTSGNTIYF
>TRBJ2-5|-|TRBV9|-
TGTGCCACCAGAAGAGGTGGGGAGCAACAGACCCAGTACTTC
CATRRGGEQQTQYF
>TRBJ2-1|TRBD2|TRBV7-8|-
TGTGCCAGCAGCTTCGGACAAGGAGCGGGAAAACTGGATCAGTTCTTC
CASSFGQGAGKLDQFF
>TRBJ2-3|TRBD2|TRBV25-1|-
TGTGCCAGCAGTGAAATGCGGGGGGGAGATACGCAGTATTTT
CASSEMRGGDTQYF
>TRBJ1-2|-|TRBV7-9|-
TGTGCCAGCAGCTTTCAGAGAGGCGGGGGGGTCGATGAGTACACCTTC
CASSFQRGGGVDEYTF
>TRBJ1-1|-|TRBV9|-
TGTGCCAGCAGCTTAGATCTGACCGGGAAGTCCGAAGCTTTCTTT
CASSLDLTGKSEAFF
>TRBJ2-7|-|TRBV7-8|-
TGTGCCAGCAGCTTAGCGGCAGGTCCCGACTCGCAGCATTACTTC
CASSLAAGPDSQHYF
>TRBJ2-1|-|TRBV7-3|-
TGTGCCAGCAGCCCTAGGGCGGCAGTGAGTACTGAAGCGTTCTTT
CASSPRAAVSTEAFF
>TRBJ1-3|-|TRBV14|-
TGTGCCAGCAGCCAAGGTCCGGGGAGTGGAAACACCATATATTTT
CASSQGPGSGNTIYF
>TRBJ1-1|TRBD1|TRBV2|-
TGTGCCAGCATGACGCAGGGGGCGAACACTGAAGCTTTCTTT
CASMTQGANTEAFF
>TRBJ2-5|TRBD1|TRBV11-2|few
TGTGCCAGCAGCCCCTCGGGACAGGGAGTGTGGGAGACCCAGTACTTC
CASSPSGQGVWETQYF
>TRBJ2-3|-|TRBV9|-
TGTGCCAGCAGCGTAGGGTCAGGCGGGCAGACCTTC
CASSVGSGGQTF
>TRBJ2-7|-|TRBV15|-
TGTGCCACCAGCCAAGCCGGGACGCACCTTGAGCAGTACTTC
CATSQAGTHLEQYF
>TRBJ2-2|TRBD1|TRBV5-6|-
TGTGCCAGCAGCTTGGTAGGACAGGGGAACACCGGGGAGCTGTTTTTT
CASSLVGQGNTGELFF
>TRBJ2-2|-|TRBV10-3|few
TGTGCCATCAGCCAGGGTCCCCAGGGCTGTGCGAACACCGGGGAGCTGTTTTTT
CAISQGPQGCANTGELFF
>TRBJ1-1|-|TRBV2|-
TGTGCCAGCAGCCGTAGGGACGGGGAAGCTTTCTTT
CASSRRDGEAFF
>TRBJ1-2|-|TRBV11-2|-
TGTGCCAGCAGCTTGTGGGAGGCCCCCTATGGCTACACCTTC
CASSLWEAPYGYTF